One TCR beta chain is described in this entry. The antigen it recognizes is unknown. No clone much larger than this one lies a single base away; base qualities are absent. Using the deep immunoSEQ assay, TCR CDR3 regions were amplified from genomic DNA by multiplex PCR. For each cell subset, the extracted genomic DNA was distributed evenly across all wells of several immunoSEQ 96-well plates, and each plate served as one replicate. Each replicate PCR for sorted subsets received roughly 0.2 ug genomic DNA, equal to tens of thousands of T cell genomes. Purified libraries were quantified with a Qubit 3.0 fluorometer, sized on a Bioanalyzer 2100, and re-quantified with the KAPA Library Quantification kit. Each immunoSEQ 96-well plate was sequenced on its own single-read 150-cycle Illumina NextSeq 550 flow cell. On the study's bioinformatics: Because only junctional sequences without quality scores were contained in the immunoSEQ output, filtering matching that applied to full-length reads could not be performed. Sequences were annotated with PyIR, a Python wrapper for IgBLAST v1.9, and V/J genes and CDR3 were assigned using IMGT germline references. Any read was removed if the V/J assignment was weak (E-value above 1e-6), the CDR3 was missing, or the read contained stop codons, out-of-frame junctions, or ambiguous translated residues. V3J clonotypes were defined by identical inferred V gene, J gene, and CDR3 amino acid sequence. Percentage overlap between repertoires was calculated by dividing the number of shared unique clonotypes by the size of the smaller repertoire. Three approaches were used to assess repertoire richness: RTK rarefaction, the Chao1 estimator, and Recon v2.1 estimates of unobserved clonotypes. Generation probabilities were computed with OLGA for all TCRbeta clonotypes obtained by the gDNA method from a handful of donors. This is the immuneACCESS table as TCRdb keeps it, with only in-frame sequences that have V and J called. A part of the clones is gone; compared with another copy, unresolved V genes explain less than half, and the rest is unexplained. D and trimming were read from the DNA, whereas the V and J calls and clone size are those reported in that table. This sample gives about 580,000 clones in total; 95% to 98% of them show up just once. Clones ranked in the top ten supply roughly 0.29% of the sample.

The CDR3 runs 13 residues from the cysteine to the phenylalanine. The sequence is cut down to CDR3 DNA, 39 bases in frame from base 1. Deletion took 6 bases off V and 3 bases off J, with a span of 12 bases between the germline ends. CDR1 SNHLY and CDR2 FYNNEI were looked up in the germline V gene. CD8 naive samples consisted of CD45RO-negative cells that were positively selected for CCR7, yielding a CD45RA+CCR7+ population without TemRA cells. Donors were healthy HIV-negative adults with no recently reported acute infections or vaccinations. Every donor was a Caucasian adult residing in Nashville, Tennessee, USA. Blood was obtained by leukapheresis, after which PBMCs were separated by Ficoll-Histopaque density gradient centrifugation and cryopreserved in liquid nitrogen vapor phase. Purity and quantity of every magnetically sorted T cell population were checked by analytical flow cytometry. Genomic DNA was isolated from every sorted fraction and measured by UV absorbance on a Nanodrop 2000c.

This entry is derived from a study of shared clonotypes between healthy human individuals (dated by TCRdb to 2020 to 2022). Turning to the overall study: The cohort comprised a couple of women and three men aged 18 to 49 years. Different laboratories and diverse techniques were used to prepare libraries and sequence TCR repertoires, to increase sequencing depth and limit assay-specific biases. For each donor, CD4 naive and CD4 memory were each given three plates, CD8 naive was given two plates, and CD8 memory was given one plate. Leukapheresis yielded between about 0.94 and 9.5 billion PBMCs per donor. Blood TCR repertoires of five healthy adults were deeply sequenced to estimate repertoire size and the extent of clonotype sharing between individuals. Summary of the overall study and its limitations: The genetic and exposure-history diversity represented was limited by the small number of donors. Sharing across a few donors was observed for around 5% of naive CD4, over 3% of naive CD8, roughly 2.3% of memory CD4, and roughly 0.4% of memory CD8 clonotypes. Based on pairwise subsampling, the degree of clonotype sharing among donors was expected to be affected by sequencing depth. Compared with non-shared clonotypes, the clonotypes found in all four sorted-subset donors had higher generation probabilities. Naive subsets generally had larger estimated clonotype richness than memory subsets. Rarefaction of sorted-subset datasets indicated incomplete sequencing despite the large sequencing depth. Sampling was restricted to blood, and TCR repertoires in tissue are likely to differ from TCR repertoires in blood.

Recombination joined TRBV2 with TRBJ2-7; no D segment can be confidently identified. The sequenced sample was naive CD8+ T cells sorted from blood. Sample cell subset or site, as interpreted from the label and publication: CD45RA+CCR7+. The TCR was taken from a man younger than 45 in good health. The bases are TGTGCCAGCAGGGTCGGGCACGGCTACGAGCAGTACTTC. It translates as CASRVGHGYEQYF. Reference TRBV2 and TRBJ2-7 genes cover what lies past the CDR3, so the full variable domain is EPEVTQTPSHQVTQMGQEVILRCVPISNHLYFYWYRQILGQKVEFLVSFYNNEISEKSEIFDDQFSVERPDGSNFTLKIRSTKLEDSAMYFCASRVGHGYEQYFGPGTRLTVT.